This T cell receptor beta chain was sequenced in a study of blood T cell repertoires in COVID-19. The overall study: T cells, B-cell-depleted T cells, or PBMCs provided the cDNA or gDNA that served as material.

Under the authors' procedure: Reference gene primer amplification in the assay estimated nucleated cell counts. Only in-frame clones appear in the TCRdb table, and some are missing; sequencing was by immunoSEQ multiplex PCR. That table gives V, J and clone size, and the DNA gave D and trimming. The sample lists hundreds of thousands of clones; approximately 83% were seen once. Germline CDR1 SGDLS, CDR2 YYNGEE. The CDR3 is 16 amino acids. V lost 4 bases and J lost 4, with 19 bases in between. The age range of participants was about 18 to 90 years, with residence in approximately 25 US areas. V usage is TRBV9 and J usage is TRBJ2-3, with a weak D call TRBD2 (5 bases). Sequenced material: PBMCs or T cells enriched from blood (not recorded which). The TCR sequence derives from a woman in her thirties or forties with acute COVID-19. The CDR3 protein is CASSPERMSPPDTQYF. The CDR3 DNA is TGTGCCAGCAGCCCAGAGCGGATGAGTCCCCCAGATACGCAGTATTTT.